Presented here are 18 T cell receptor beta chains from one specimen sequenced in a study of T cells in Graves' hyperthyroidism and ophthalmopathy (dated by TCRdb to the late 2010s). The library was prepared using multiplex PCR. Sequencing relied on an Illumina HiSeq 2000. The TCR beta CDR3 regions were amplified from the RNA transcripts. The TCR CDR3 was subjected to a first round of RT-PCR using the HTBI primer set and the Qiagen OneStep RT-PCR kit. Using fastp trimming at Q25 and MiXCR clonotype assembly, TCRdb reanalyzed the public sequencing data and kept in-frame beta chains. Under each unique CDR3 protein, matching rows form one entry showing the most common genes and DNA. The sample contains approximately 410,000 distinct CDR3 sequences, approximately 14% of them found a single time. Roughly 13% of the sample is taken by the ten largest. Source material: blood. The receptors shown here come from a man aged 18 to 35 with Graves' ophthalmopathy.

This clonotype was seen ten or more times. The chain couples TRBV2 to TRBJ1-1, with D unresolved. CDR1 is SNHLY and CDR2 is FYNNEI in the germline V gene. Trimming removed 10 bases from V and 2 bases from J, with 17 bases in between. The CDR3 covers 14 residues. The CDR3 region has the DNA TGTGCCACCCTAGGAGGAGGTGGCAACACTGAAGCTTTCTTT. Its protein is CATLGGGGNTEAFF.

In this sample, this clonotype turned up many times. The rearrangement links TRBV11-3 to TRBJ2-1, with 9 bases fitting TRBD2. Germline-derived CDR1 and CDR2 are SGHNT and YENEEA. The CDR3 loop spans 18 amino acids. After removal of 5 bases from V and 0 bases from J, the junction contained 11 bases not matched to a gene. The CDR3 nucleotides read TGTGCCAGCAGCCAGGGACTAGCCTACGAGAGCTCCTACAATGAGCAGTTCTTC. As protein: CASSQGLAYESSYNEQFF.

In its sample, this clonotype was seen many times. The J gene is TRBJ2-3, the V gene TRBV6-6; 7 nucleotides line up with TRBD2. Germline assignment: CDR1 MNHNY and CDR2 SVGAGI (reference sequence). The V segment lost 1 base and the J segment 1 base; nucleotides outside the gene matches: 8. The CDR3 is 17 amino acids. The CDR3 region has the DNA TGTGCCAGCAGTTACTTATGGGGGGGATCTGGCACAGATACGCAGTATTTT. Its protein product is CASSYLWGGSGTDTQYF.

This clonotype was seen only a few times. The rearrangement joins TRBV5-1 to TRBJ2-2, with D possibly matching TRBD1 (6 bases). CDR1 is SGHRS, CDR2 YFSETQ, per germline. CDR3 size: 14 residues. V was cut by 1 base and J by 6 bases, with 10 bases left in between. CDR3 sequence (DNA): TGCGCCAGCAGCTTGAACAGGGATTCCGGGGAGCTGTTTTTT. Protein product: CASSLNRDSGELFF.

At least ten counts were recorded for this clonotype. This sequence joins TRBV6-1 and TRBJ1-5; D possibly corresponds to TRBD1 (6 bases). In germline, CDR1 is MNHNS, CDR2 SASEGT. The germline V and J ends were trimmed by 7 bases and 6 bases, with 19 bases remaining between them. The CDR3 sequence is 15 residues long. DNA for the CDR3: TGTGCCAGCATGCGCACAGGGAGTAATGCTCAGCCCCAGCATTTT. This gives the protein CASMRTGSNAQPQHF.

Worth noting for this clonotype: This may arise from a read error, as a much more abundant clone is one base away. V gene TRBV11-2 combines with J gene TRBJ1-2; D possibly corresponds to TRBD1 (6 bases). The CDR3 is 15 amino acids. V was trimmed by 0 bases and J by 1 base, leaving 9 bases between them. Germline loops: CDR1 SGHAT, CDR2 FQNNGV. DNA for the CDR3: TGTGCCAGCAGCTTAGACAGGACAGTTAACTATGGCTACACCTTC. The encoded protein is CASSLDRTVNYGYTF.

The chain has TRBV20-1 and TRBJ2-1, with D perhaps being TRBD1 or TRBD2 (5 bases each). Trimming shortened V by 3 bases and J by 4 bases, and 7 bases separated the two germline ends. The CDR3 spans 12 residues. CDR1 is DFQATT and CDR2 is SNEGSKA in the germline V gene (reference sequence). As DNA, the CDR3 is TGCAGTGCTAGCAGGGAGTACAATGAGCAGTTCTTC. Its translation is CSASREYNEQFF.

V is TRBV19 and J is TRBJ1-5; possible D gene TRBD1, 5 bases. V was trimmed by 6 bases and J by 2 bases, leaving 17 bases between them. CDR1 LNHDA and CDR2 SQIVND come from the germline V gene (reference sequence). CDR3 length: 16 amino acids. CDR3 nucleotide sequence: TGTGCCAGTAGGGCTCGCCCCGGGGGGGGCAATCAGCCCCAGCATTTT. Protein sequence: CASRARPGGGNQPQHF.

This sequence joins TRBV10-1 and TRBJ1-2, with 10 bases aligning to TRBD1. The CDR3 has 14 residues. Germline values: CDR1 WNHNN, CDR2 SYGVQD (reference sequence). The junction had 4 bases not matched to a gene; V was cut back by 4 bases and J by 5 bases. CDR3: CASSAGTGVYGYTF. Written as DNA, the CDR3 is TGCGCCAGCAGTGCCGGGACAGGGGTTTATGGCTACACCTTC.

The rearrangement links TRBV4-1 to TRBJ1-1; 10 bases align to TRBD1. V shed 5 bases and J 2 bases; nucleotides not matched to a gene: 8. CDR3 length equals 16 residues. Germline V gives CDR1 MGHRA, CDR2 YSYEKL. The CDR3 sequence is CASSKTGTGVNTEAFF. The CDR3 DNA follows: TGCGCCAGCAGCAAGACCGGGACAGGGGTAAACACTGAAGCTTTCTTT.

At least ten counts were recorded for this clonotype. The V gene is TRBV2, the J gene TRBJ2-3; D might be TRBD2 (7 bases). CDR3 length: 14 amino acids. Germline V gene data show CDR1 as SNHLY and CDR2 as FYNNEI. V was clipped by 4 bases and J by 4 bases, with 12 bases between them. Here the CDR3 reads CASSGTGRADTQYF. Here the CDR3 DNA reads TGTGCCAGCAGTGGCACAGGGAGGGCAGATACGCAGTATTTT.

Ten or more counts support this clonotype. CDR3 DNA sequence: TGCGCCAGCAGAAATCCCGGGACAGGGCCAGATACGCAGTATTTT. It yields the protein CASRNPGTGPDTQYF. V and J are TRBV5-1 and TRBJ2-3, with 9 positions matching TRBD1. Germline V gene lookup returns CDR1 SGHRS and CDR2 YFSETQ. The CDR3 is 15 residues long. V shed 5 bases and J 4 bases; nucleotides not matched to a gene: 8.

Remarks on this clonotype: A read error may account for a junction end that differs from germline. V gene TRBV18 combines with J gene TRBJ1-1, with 11 bases that match TRBD1. Germline values: CDR1 KGHSH, CDR2 LQKENI. The CDR3 covers 13 residues. CDR3 protein: CTSSWGQGAEAFF. For the CDR3, the DNA is TGTACCAGCTCATGGGGACAGGGGGCTGAAGCTTTCTTT.

In its sample, this clonotype was seen many times. The chain carries TRBV12-3 or TRBV12-4 and TRBJ1-5; D not resolved. The V end was cut by 4 bases, the J end by 4 bases, with 11 bases between. This CDR3 has 14 amino acids. The CDR3 DNA reads TGTGCCAGCAGTTGGGTGGCGGTAAATCAGCCCCAGCATTTT. It translates to CASSWVAVNQPQHF.

This clonotype was observed a few times. The rearrangement uses TRBV7-9 and TRBJ1-2; possible D gene TRBD1, 5 bases. The germline gives CDR1 SEHNR, CDR2 FQNEAQ (reference sequence). The germline V and J ends were trimmed by 4 bases and 0 bases, with 15 bases remaining between them. The CDR3 extends over 16 amino acids. The CDR3 spells CASSSLSGKANYGYTF. As DNA, the CDR3 is TGTGCCAGCAGCTCGCTATCAGGGAAAGCTAACTATGGCTACACCTTC.

This clonotype appeared many times. The rearrangement uses TRBV20-1 and TRBJ2-1; no firm D call. The germline gives CDR1 DFQATT, CDR2 SNEGSKA (reference sequence). This CDR3 contains 10 residues. V lost 1 base to trimming and J lost 6 bases, with 1 base between them. The CDR3 DNA reads as TGCAGTGCTAGAGTCAATGAGCAGTTCTTC. This codes for CSARVNEQFF.

This clonotype was seen repeatedly, ten times or more. The gene calls are TRBV12-3 or TRBV12-4 and TRBJ2-7, with D hard to call. The germline V and J ends were trimmed by 4 bases and 1 base, with 8 bases remaining between them. The CDR3 runs to 13 residues. CDR3 amino acids: CASSSAWSYEQYF. For the CDR3, the DNA is TGTGCCAGCAGTTCCGCATGGTCCTACGAGCAGTACTTC.

This clonotype came up many times. The rearrangement links TRBV27 to TRBJ1-1, with a weak D call TRBD1 (6 bases). There are 14 residues in the CDR3. The V gene's germline CDR1 is MNHEY and CDR2 SMNVEV (reference sequence). V lost 6 bases and J lost 0, with 11 bases in between. The CDR3: CASRPQGLNTEAFF. Written as DNA, the CDR3 is TGTGCCAGCAGGCCACAGGGTCTGAACACTGAAGCTTTCTTT.